Following are 14 T cell receptor beta chains from one sample sequenced in a study of blood T cell repertoires in COVID-19. TCRdb's copy holds only in-frame clones and misses some; the assay was immunoSEQ multiplex PCR. Of 150,000 to 200,000 clones in the sample, roughly 86% were seen once. Sequenced input: peripheral blood. Receptors were obtained from a woman of 80 years or more in a cohort sampled during active or convalescent COVID-19.

The V gene is TRBV18, the J gene TRBJ1-2; D unresolved. Germline loops: CDR1 KGHSH, CDR2 LQKENI. Trimming took off 3 bases at V and 8 bases at J, with 13 bases between the two ends. The CDR3 runs 13 residues. The CDR3 spells CASSPQEIEGYTF. The CDR3 nucleotides are TGTGCCAGCTCACCTCAGGAAATAGAAGGCTACACCTTC.

The chain carries TRBV5-1 and TRBJ1-2; tentatively, D is TRBD1 (6 bases). The germline V gene has CDR1 SGHRS and CDR2 YFSETQ. The ends were cut back, 5 bases at V and 4 bases at J, with 12 bases in the middle. The CDR3 consists of 13 residues. CDR3 sequence reads: CASRSGVAYGYTF. The CDR3, as DNA: TGCGCCAGCAGATCAGGGGTCGCCTATGGCTACACCTTC.

This clone has a handful of counts. The gene calls are TRBV7-9 and TRBJ1-2; no reliable D call. Per the germline V gene, CDR1 is SEHNR and CDR2 is FQNEAQ (reference sequence). V dropped 2 bases and J dropped 2 bases, with 9 bases sitting between them. CDR3 length: 14 amino acids. The CDR3 is CASSLTAGNYGYTF. The CDR3, as DNA: TGTGCCAGCAGCTTAACGGCAGGAAACTATGGCTACACCTTC.

The chain recombines TRBV7-9 with TRBJ2-1; 9 positions match TRBD2. V lost 5 bases and J lost 6; bases outside the gene matches: 14. CDR3 length equals 17 residues. Germline assignment: CDR1 SEHNR and CDR2 FQNEAQ (reference sequence). CDR3 sequence (DNA): TGTGCCAGCAGCCGTACCTACGGCGGGAGGGCCGGCAATGAGCAGTTCTTC. It yields the protein CASSRTYGGRAGNEQFF.

The chain employs TRBV5-4 and TRBJ2-1; 7 nucleotides line up with TRBD1. V shed 4 bases, J shed 7 bases, and the junction held 5 bases outside the gene matches. Germline CDR1 SGHNT, CDR2 YYREEE (reference sequence). This CDR3 spans 13 amino acids. The CDR3 DNA sequence: TGTGCCAGCAGCGCCCCCAGGGGGAATGAGCAGTTCTTC. This translates into CASSAPRGNEQFF.

This clone was recorded once. The rearrangement joins TRBV30 to TRBJ1-1, with 11 bases aligning to TRBD1. Trimming at V came to 2 bases and at J to 7 bases, leaving 6 bases not matched to a gene. Germline V gives CDR1 GTSNPN, CDR2 SVGIG (reference sequence). This CDR3 has 14 amino acids. The CDR3 region is CAWSLDRGRHEAFF. CDR3 nucleotide sequence: TGTGCCTGGAGTTTGGACAGGGGGCGCCATGAAGCTTTCTTT. Drawing the rest from reference TRBV30 and TRBJ1-1, the complete variable domain is SQTIHQWPATLVQPVGSPLSLECTVEGTSNPNLYWYRQAAGRGLQLLFYSVGIGQISSEVPQNLSASRPQDRQFILSSKKLLLSDSGFYLCAWSLDRGRHEAFFGQGTRLTVV.

A single count supports this clone. The rearrangement joins TRBV7-9 to TRBJ2-5; D call uncertain. Germline V gene data show CDR1 as SEHNR and CDR2 as FQNEAQ (reference sequence). This CDR3 spans 13 amino acids. The germline V and J ends were trimmed by 5 bases and 3 bases, with 10 bases remaining between them. The CDR3 bases are TGTGCCAGCAGCCCAATTCCGGAAGAGACCCAGTACTTC. It encodes CASSPIPEETQYF.

The V call is TRBV24-1, the J call TRBJ2-5, with D perhaps matching TRBD2 (7 bases). The CDR3 totals 17 residues. Trimming removed 4 bases from V and 2 bases from J, with 19 bases in between. Germline assignment: CDR1 KGHDR and CDR2 SFDVKD. In DNA form, the CDR3 reads TGTGCCACCAGTGACCCCAGAAGGGGGGGAGGGCAAGAGACCCAGTACTTC. Its protein product is CATSDPRRGGGQETQYF.

V usage is TRBV28 and J usage is TRBJ1-2, with D possibly TRBD1 on 6 matching bases. The germline V gene encodes CDR1 MDHEN and CDR2 SYDVKM. This CDR3 spans 13 amino acids. Trimming shortened V by 5 bases and J by 8 bases, and 15 bases separated the two germline ends. CDR3 sequence reads: CASSPNQGWGYTF. The CDR3 coding sequence is TGTGCCAGCAGTCCTAATCAGGGGTGGGGCTACACCTTC.

The rearrangement joins TRBV6-5 to TRBJ2-7; 7 bases fit TRBD1. CDR1 is MNHEY and CDR2 is SVGAGI in the germline V gene. The V segment lost 8 bases and the J segment 0 bases; nucleotides outside the gene matches: 7. The CDR3 runs 14 residues. In DNA, the CDR3 is TGTGCCAGCCATGGGGACAGAATCTCCTACGAGCAGTACGTC. Translating gives CASHGDRISYEQYV.

The V call is TRBV10-1, the J call TRBJ2-1; weak D call: TRBD1 (6 bases). CDR1 and CDR2 (germline): WNHNN, SYGVQD (reference sequence). There are 16 residues in the CDR3. With 4 bases removed from V and 0 bases from J, the gap between germline ends came to 13 bases. CDR3 in amino acids: CASSGAQGSSYNEQFF. Here the CDR3 DNA reads TGCGCCAGCAGTGGGGCACAGGGCAGCTCCTACAATGAGCAGTTCTTC.

The chain couples TRBV19 to TRBJ1-5; 11 bases fit TRBD1. This CDR3 has 15 residues. With 7 bases clipped from V and 9 bases from J, the junction kept 11 bases outside the gene matches. CDR1 and CDR2 (germline): LNHDA, SQIVND (reference sequence). CDR3 in DNA: TGTGCCAGTACCACCGGACAGGGGGCTATTCGGCCCCAGCATTTT. The encoded protein is CASTTGQGAIRPQHF.

This rearrangement joins TRBV2 to TRBJ1-2, with 8 bases that match TRBD1. V shed 5 bases, J shed 4 bases, and the junction held 6 bases outside the gene matches. The CDR3 consists of 14 residues. Germline loops: CDR1 SNHLY, CDR2 FYNNEI. DNA of the CDR3: TGTGCCAGCAGTACGAGACAGGGGAGCTATGGCTACACCTTC. It specifies CASSTRQGSYGYTF.

The chain recombines TRBV29-1 with TRBJ1-4; D is possibly TRBD1 (5 bases). Between the trimmed V and J ends, which lost 7 bases and 8 bases, there was a span of 20 bases. Germline V CDR1 and CDR2: SQVTM, ANQGSEA. The CDR3 spans 14 residues. CDR3 nucleotide sequence: TGCAGCGCAACTGCCTTTGGGGCATGGGAAAAACTGTTTTTT. Translation gives CSATAFGAWEKLFF.